The rows below give T cell receptor beta chains drawn from one sample of a study of prognosis after radiotherapy for stage I lung cancer. TCRdb processed the multiplex PCR reads anew with MiXCR; each CDR3 protein has one entry. The table includes fewer than 40,000 distinct CDR3 sequences, around 35% detected once. This sample comprised PBMCs, obtained before or after stereotactic body radiation therapy (not recorded which). These receptors were collected from a donor aged 50 or older with non-small cell lung cancer. Both conserved end residues are part of each CDR3. D genes are given only for firm matches. Size is stated for part of the rows, as once, few or many counts, or as a class when the clone is expanded.

j_call d_call clone_size v_call cdr3_aa cdr3_nt
TRBJ1-6 TRBD1 . TRBV7-9 CASSRQQGGNSPFHF TGTGCCAGCAGCCGACAACAGGGGGGGAATTCACCCTTCCACTTT
TRBJ2-3 TRBD2 . TRBV6-1 CASSLGREADTQYF TGTGCCAGCAGCCTCGGGAGGGAGGCAGACACGCAGTATTTT
TRBJ2-1 TRBD2 . TRBV27 CANPLRAGGVYEQFF TGTGCCAACCCCCTTAGAGCGGGAGGGGTCTATGAGCAGTTCTTC
TRBJ2-7 TRBD1 many TRBV29-1 CSVGTGRTYEQYF TGCAGCGTTGGGACAGGGCGAACCTACGAGCAGTACTTC
TRBJ2-3 . many TRBV11-3 CASSGGPLRGSHTTDTQYF TGTGCCAGCAGCGGAGGCCCCCTCAGGGGCTCTCATACCACAGATACGCAGTATTTT
TRBJ1-5 . . TRBV19 CASSTGPNQPHHF TGTGCCAGTTCCACAGGACCCAATCAGCCCCATCATTTT
TRBJ2-5 TRBD2 many TRBV19 CASSGSGTSGAETQYF TGTGCCAGTAGTGGGTCCGGGACTAGCGGGGCCGAGACCCAGTACTTC
TRBJ2-2 TRBD1 many TRBV11-2 CASSGVSGQGLENTGELFF TGTGCCAGCAGTGGCGTGAGCGGACAGGGGCTGGAGAACACCGGGGAGCTGTTTTTT
TRBJ2-5 TRBD1 many TRBV28 CASSLGQGGEETQYF TGTGCCAGCAGTCTCGGACAGGGGGGGGAAGAGACCCAGTACTTC
TRBJ1-6 . . TRBV27 CASSLSSVVRGYNSPLHF TGTGCCAGCAGTTTATCGTCCGTCGTCAGGGGTTATAATTCACCCCTCCACTTT
TRBJ1-2 . many TRBV28 CASIRTANYGYTF TGTGCCAGCATACGTACAGCTAACTATGGCTACACCTTC
TRBJ2-7 . . TRBV28 CAIKSENVFYEQYF TGTGCCATCAAGTCGGAAAATGTTTTTTACGAGCAGTACTTC
TRBJ2-7 TRBD1 . TRBV15 CATSIDPGQASEHYF TGTGCCACCAGCATAGATCCGGGACAGGCCTCTGAGCATTACTTC
TRBJ2-5 TRBD2 many TRBV30 CAWSLGLGSETQYF TGTGCCTGGAGTCTGGGACTAGGATCAGAGACCCAGTACTTC
TRBJ2-7 . many TRBV6-5 CASSYPGADSYEQYF TGTGCCAGCAGTTACCCCGGAGCGGACTCCTACGAGCAGTACTTC
TRBJ2-7 . many TRBV15 CATSRDKVLIRQKVYEQYF TGTGCCACCAGCAGAGATAAAGTTTTGATAAGGCAGAAGGTCTACGAGCAGTACTTC
TRBJ1-1 . many TRBV29-1 CSVEEQNTEAFF TGCAGCGTTGAAGAACAGAACACTGAAGCTTTCTTT
TRBJ2-5 . . TRBV27 CASSFTGQIQDTQYF TGTGCCAGCAGTTTTACTGGACAGATACAAGATACCCAGTACTTC
TRBJ1-2 . . TRBV27 CASRSWDGEGYGYTF TGTGCCAGCCGCAGCTGGGACGGGGAGGGCTATGGATACACCTTC
TRBJ2-3 TRBD1 . TRBV20-1 CSGRVGGFDTQYF TGCAGTGGACGGGTAGGGGGCTTCGATACGCAGTATTTT
TRBJ1-6 TRBD1 medium-sized TRBV20-1 CSAIRDRNSPLHF TGCAGTGCTATCCGGGACAGGAATTCACCCCTCCACTTT
TRBJ1-3 . . TRBV20-1 CSACDISGNTIYF TGCAGCGCCTGTGACATTTCTGGAAACACCATATATTTT
TRBJ1-5 . many TRBV5-1 CASSLDAGRDQPQHF TGCGCCAGCAGCTTGGACGCGGGGCGGGATCAGCCCCAGCATTTT
TRBJ1-2 . . TRBV30 CAWYSDIHYGYTF TGTGCCTGGTATTCGGACATTCACTATGGCTACACCTTC
TRBJ2-6 TRBD2 medium-sized TRBV20-1 CSASTSGTISGANVLTF TGCAGTGCTAGCACTAGCGGGACCATCTCTGGGGCCAACGTCCTGACTTTC
TRBJ1-5 . many TRBV19 CASSPRDFESQPQHF TGTGCCAGTAGTCCCCGGGACTTTGAGAGTCAGCCCCAGCATTTT
TRBJ2-1 TRBD2 many TRBV4-1 CASSQVLSQAGAYNEQFF TGCGCCAGCAGCCAAGTCCTTTCCCAGGCGGGGGCCTACAATGAGCAGTTCTTC